Described below is a single T cell receptor (beta chain) sequence and its context. Its cognate antigen has yet to be identified. There are no base qualities to consult, and no much larger clone falls within one base. Library preparation employed the immunoSEQ multiplex PCR assay. As stored in TCRdb, this immuneACCESS dataset retains in-frame rearrangements with V and J assigned. A fraction of the clones does not appear; measured against another copy, unresolved V genes explain less than half of the discrepancy, and the remainder lacks a known reason. The sample records about 130,000 clones, about nine tenths of which are singletons. The ten largest clones take up 2% to 2.5% of the sample. This record comes from a study of control samples from healthy donors and cancer patients (dated by TCRdb to about 2020). The V end loses 1 base and the J end loses 1 base, and a stretch of 11 bases separates them. The CDR3 covers 15 residues, taking in both the cysteine and the phenylalanine. Only the CDR3 DNA is retained, 45 bases long and in frame from the first base. The CDR1 and CDR2 encoded by the germline V gene (reference sequence) are LNHDA and SQIVND.

The sample was blood. The sequence derives from a woman aged 45-59 years in good health. The chain was built from TRBV19 and TRBJ2-7, and TRBD1 may be the D gene, going by 6 matching bases. The sequenced DNA: TGTGCCAGTAGTATAGCGGGGACACGTTCCTACGAGCAGTACTTC. It is translated as CASSIAGTRSYEQYF.